A single sample gave rise to the 20 T cell receptor beta chains below, sequenced in a study of blood T cell repertoires in COVID-19. Some clones are missing from TCRdb's copy, which holds only in-frame ones; the method was immunoSEQ multiplex PCR. The table includes fewer than 250,000 clones, 90% detected once. Sequencing was performed on PBMCs or T cells enriched from blood (not recorded which). Receptors originate from a man aged 30 to 39 who had been exposed to COVID-19.

CDR3 residues: CAWSVQGQYEQYF. The CDR3 DNA is TGTGCCTGGAGTGTTCAGGGGCAATACGAGCAGTACTTC. The chain employs TRBV30 and TRBJ2-7, with D possibly TRBD1 on 6 matching bases. The ends were cut back, 0 bases at V and 4 bases at J, with 10 bases in the middle. The CDR3 totals 13 residues. CDR1 and CDR2 (germline): GTSNPN, SVGIG (reference sequence).

This chain links TRBV24-1 with TRBJ1-1, with TRBD1 identical over 11 bases. Germline-derived CDR1 and CDR2 are KGHDR and SFDVKD. This CDR3 is built from 11 residues. Unmatched junction bases numbered 2, after V lost 10 bases and J lost 8 bases. The DNA for the CDR3 is TGTGCCACGGGGGACAGGGGGGAAGCTTTCTTT. It is translated as CATGDRGEAFF.

CDR3 sequence reads: CASSLAGLLAGGYNEQFF. CDR3 nucleotide sequence: TGTGCCAGCAGCTTAGCGGGGCTCCTAGCGGGGGGGTACAATGAGCAGTTCTTC. The chain is built from TRBV7-9 and TRBJ2-1; TRBD2 matches 12 bases. The CDR3 totals 18 residues. Per germline, CDR1 SEHNR and CDR2 FQNEAQ (reference sequence). V trimming: 0 bases; J trimming: 4 bases; junction bases outside the gene matches: 7.

The rearrangement uses TRBV15 and TRBJ2-2; D unclear. Germline CDR1 LNHNV, CDR2 YYDKDF (reference sequence). There are 17 residues in the CDR3. The germline V and J ends were trimmed by 5 bases and 3 bases, with 19 bases remaining between them. The CDR3 DNA sequence: TGTGCCACCAGCCCTCGAAACGACTTCGGCGACACCGGGGAGCTGTTTTTT. Its protein product is CATSPRNDFGDTGELFF.

This rearrangement joins TRBV30 to TRBJ1-2, with D possibly TRBD1 on 5 matching bases. V was cut by 4 bases and J by 5 bases, with 8 bases left in between. CDR1 and CDR2 (germline): GTSNPN, SVGIG (reference sequence). The CDR3 is 11 amino acids. CDR3 sequence (DNA): TGTGCCTGGACAGGGACTTATGGCTACACCTTC. Encoded protein: CAWTGTYGYTF.

This chain connects TRBV6-5 to TRBJ2-7, with D tentatively TRBD1 (5 bases). The CDR3 loop spans 11 amino acids. Looked up from germline, CDR1 is MNHEY and CDR2 is SVGAGI. Trimming took 2 bases from V and 10 from J, leaving 9 bases between them. CDR3 nucleotides: TGTGCCAGCAGTTACGAAGGACACCAGTACTTC. It yields the protein CASSYEGHQYF.

This chain links TRBV18 with TRBJ1-1; the D gene is possibly TRBD1 (5 bases). In germline, CDR1 is KGHSH, CDR2 LQKENI. This CDR3 spans 12 amino acids. V shed 2 bases and J shed 9 bases, with 10 bases lying between them. The CDR3 here is CASSPRRDQAFF. CDR3 nucleotide sequence: TGTGCCAGCTCACCAAGGAGGGACCAAGCTTTCTTT.

J is TRBJ2-3 and V is TRBV13; D is unresolved. The V and J ends lost 2 bases and 2 bases respectively, with 11 bases between them. This CDR3 is built from 15 residues. The germline V gene encodes CDR1 PRHDT and CDR2 FYEKMQ (reference sequence). The CDR3 loop is CASSLPDSTTDTQYF. CDR3 bases: TGTGCCAGCAGCTTACCCGATAGCACCACAGATACGCAGTATTTT.

In regard to this clone: This same CDR3 is encoded by further DNA sequences in the sample. V and J are TRBV29-1 and TRBJ1-1; 7 bases match TRBD1. The germline gives CDR1 SQVTM, CDR2 ANQGSEA. The CDR3 runs 13 residues. J lost 1 base, V lost 7 bases, and 6 bases had no gene match. The CDR3 is CSARTGGNTEAFF. The CDR3 DNA sequence: TGCAGCGCCCGGACAGGAGGGAACACTGAAGCTTTCTTT.

This clone was seen once. This chain links TRBV19 with TRBJ2-7, with TRBD2 as a possible D gene (5 bases). From germline, CDR1 is LNHDA and CDR2 SQIVND (reference sequence). V was clipped by 1 base and J by 1 base, with 11 bases between them. The CDR3 is made up of 15 amino acids. The CDR3, as DNA: TGTGCCAGTAGTATAGGAGGAGGTTTGTCCTACGAGCAGTACTTC. Residues: CASSIGGGLSYEQYF.

This chain uses TRBV14 with TRBJ1-1; TRBD1 is a possible D gene (5 bases). Germline V gene data show CDR1 as SGHDN and CDR2 as FVKESK. CDR3 size: 16 residues. Trimming took 2 bases from V and 5 from J, leaving 18 bases between them. The CDR3 DNA sequence: TGTGCCAGCAGCCAACGGGGACTTCTACAGTGGACTGAAGCTTTCTTT. Amino acids: CASSQRGLLQWTEAFF. Combining the CDR3 with reference TRBV14 and TRBJ1-1 gives the whole variable domain EAGVTQFPSHSVIEKGQTVTLRCDPISGHDNLYWYRRVMGKEIKFLLHFVKESKQDESGMPNNRFLAERTGGTYSTLKVQPAELEDSGVYFCASSQRGLLQWTEAFFGQGTRLTVV.

The gene calls are TRBV3-1 (or the pseudogene TRBV3-2) and TRBJ2-3; 15 bases fit TRBD2. This CDR3 is 20 amino acids long. The ends lost 0 bases at V and 6 bases at J; junction bases unmatched: 13. The germline V gene has CDR1 LGHDT and CDR2 YNNKEL (reference sequence). CDR3: CASSQDNTAGTSGRRDTQYF. The CDR3 region has the DNA TGTGCCAGCAGCCAAGATAATACTGCCGGGACTAGCGGGAGGAGGGATACGCAGTATTTT.

In its sample, this clone was seen once. The chain carries TRBV2 and TRBJ1-6; TRBD1 matches 9 bases. The germline CDR1 and CDR2 sequences are SNHLY and FYNNEI. This CDR3 is built from 13 residues. J gave up 10 bases and V 8 bases, and 6 bases lay outside the gene matches. The CDR3 here is CASAGQGMSPLHF. In nucleotides, the CDR3 is TGTGCCAGCGCGGGACAGGGCATGTCACCCCTCCACTTT.

The chain uses TRBV5-8 and TRBJ2-5, with TRBD1 identical over 7 bases. The ends lost 1 base at V and 4 bases at J; junction bases unmatched: 7. Germline CDR1 reads SGHTS; CDR2 reads YDEGEE. The CDR3 totals 15 residues. CDR3 region: CASSLYQGVGETQYF. Written as DNA, the CDR3 is TGTGCCAGCAGCTTGTATCAGGGGGTAGGAGAGACCCAGTACTTC.

The chain uses TRBV18 and TRBJ2-1, with 7 bases matching TRBD2. With V trimmed by 1 base and J by 7 bases, 10 bases remained unmatched. Germline V CDR1 and CDR2: KGHSH, LQKENI. The CDR3 spans 16 residues. Here the CDR3 reads CASSPLAGGSGNEQFF. The CDR3 region has the DNA TGTGCCAGCTCACCACTAGCGGGTGGATCTGGTAATGAGCAGTTCTTC.

In its sample, this clone was seen once. CDR3 region: CASSPDRGSEETQYF. CDR3 coding DNA: TGCGCCAGCAGCCCTGACAGGGGAAGTGAGGAGACCCAGTACTTC. The rearrangement joins TRBV5-1 to TRBJ2-5, with 8 positions matching TRBD1. The junction had 10 bases not matched to a gene; V was cut back by 4 bases and J by 5 bases. This CDR3 region has 15 residues. CDR1 and CDR2 (germline): SGHRS, YFSETQ. Together with reference TRBV5-1 and TRBJ2-5, the CDR3 gives the full variable domain: KAGVTQTPRYLIKTRGQQVTLSCSPISGHRSVSWYQQTPGQGLQFLFEYFSETQRNKGNFPGRFSGRQFSNSRSEMNVSTLELGDSALYLCASSPDRGSEETQYFGPGTRLLVL.

The chain combines TRBV6-2 or TRBV6-3 with TRBJ1-1, with 9 bases matching TRBD1. The CDR3 covers 15 residues. Losses at the gene ends were 3 bases for V and 5 bases for J; bases not matched to a gene: 7. Germline assignment: CDR1 MNHEY and CDR2 SVGEGT. The CDR3 sequence: CASSYYGQGSTEAFF. CDR3 nucleotides: TGTGCCAGCAGTTATTACGGACAGGGGAGTACTGAAGCTTTCTTT.

The chain links TRBV5-1 to TRBJ1-1; the D is unclear. The CDR3 length is 13 residues. Trimming removed 0 bases from V and 6 bases from J, with 9 bases in between. Germline CDR1 and CDR2: SGHRS and YFSETQ. This CDR3 reads CASSLGGGPEAFF. In nucleotides, the CDR3 is TGCGCCAGCAGCTTGGGGGGAGGCCCTGAAGCTTTCTTT.

This chain uses TRBV4-3 with TRBJ1-1, with unresolved D. CDR1 and CDR2 (germline): LGHNA, YSLEER. The CDR3 consists of 13 residues. V lost 3 bases and J lost 0, with 5 bases in between. The CDR3 spells CASSHKLNTEAFF. The CDR3 DNA sequence: TGCGCCAGCAGCCACAAATTGAACACTGAAGCTTTCTTT.

The CDR3 DNA is TGCACCGCGGAGACAGGGGGAAAGGATACGCAGTATTTT. Amino acid sequence: CTAETGGKDTQYF. This sequence joins TRBV29-1 and TRBJ2-3; TRBD1 aligns across 9 bases. The germline V gene has CDR1 SQVTM and CDR2 ANQGSEA. The CDR3 contains 13 residues.